This T cell receptor beta chain was identified during a study of regulatory T cells in long-lasting Graves disease. Specified time point: newly diagnosed GD, antithyroid drugs for less than 3 months. After RNA was extracted from PBMCs, the TCR library was made from it. Library construction for TCR beta used iRepertoire HTBI primers and Arm-PCR of CDR3 regions. TCRdb recomputed calls from the multiplex PCR reads with MiXCR, one row per CDR3 protein. The table records 420,000 or so distinct CDR3 sequences, about 17% of them present only once. This clonotype was seen repeatedly, ten times or more. This sample was also put to use in a study of T cells in Graves' hyperthyroidism and ophthalmopathy.

The source is a young woman with Graves disease. The material sequenced was peripheral blood mononuclear cells (PBMCs), taken at new diagnosis, from a patient treated with antithyroid drugs.

The CDR3 nucleotides read TGTGCCATCACCCGGGACAGGGGGCGGTCAGATACGCAGTATTTT. Translating it yields CAITRDRGRSDTQYF. The chain uses TRBV10-3 and TRBJ2-3; TRBD1 matches 12 bases. The germline gives CDR1 ENHRY, CDR2 SYGVKD. The CDR3 is made up of 15 amino acids. The trim removed 7 bases at V and 4 bases at J, leaving 6 bases unmatched.